What follows describes a single TCR beta chain. The entry originates in a study of identical twins. TCRdb passed the 5' RACE reads through MiXCR, listing each CDR3 protein once. The profile shows around 480,000 distinct CDR3 sequences, 14% of them singletons. The sample was also linked to a second study, of yellow fever vaccine responses in identical twins.

This receptor was obtained from a woman under 30 in good health. Sequencing was done on a sample of CD4+ T cells sorted from blood.

CDR3 loop: CASSEYGPGGGSSEQFF. CDR3 DNA sequence: TGTGCCAGCAGTGAATATGGGCCCGGGGGAGGGTCGAGTGAGCAGTTCTTC. The chain has TRBV25-1 and TRBJ2-1, with TRBD2 matching over 7 bases. Germline values: CDR1 MGHDK, CDR2 SYGVNS. The CDR3 is made up of 17 amino acids. The ends lost 0 bases at V and 9 bases at J; junction bases unmatched: 14.